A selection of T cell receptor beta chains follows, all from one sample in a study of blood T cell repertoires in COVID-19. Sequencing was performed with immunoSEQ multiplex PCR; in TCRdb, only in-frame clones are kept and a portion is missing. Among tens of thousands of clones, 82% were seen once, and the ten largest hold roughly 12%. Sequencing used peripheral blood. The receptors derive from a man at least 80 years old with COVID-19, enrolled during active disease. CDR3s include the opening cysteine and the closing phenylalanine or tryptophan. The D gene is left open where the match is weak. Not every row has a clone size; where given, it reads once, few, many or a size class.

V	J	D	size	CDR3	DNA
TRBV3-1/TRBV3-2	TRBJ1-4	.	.	CASSQDWRAKSEKLFF	TGTGCCAGCAGCCAAGATTGGAGAGCTAAGAGTGAAAAACTGTTTTTT
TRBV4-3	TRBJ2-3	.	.	CASSQDAVTDTQYF	TGCGCCAGCAGCCAAGATGCAGTTACAGATACGCAGTATTTT
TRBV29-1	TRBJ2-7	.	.	CSVLPRDNEQYF	TGCAGCGTTCTGCCCAGGGATAACGAGCAGTACTTC
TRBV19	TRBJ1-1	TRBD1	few	CASSIGGTGSMNTEAFF	TGTGCCAGTAGTATTGGAGGGACAGGGAGCATGAACACTGAAGCTTTCTTT
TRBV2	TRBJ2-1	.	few	CASSSIGGQFF	TGTGCCAGCAGTTCTATCGGAGGGCAGTTCTTC
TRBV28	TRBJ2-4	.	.	CASMRGGRDIQYF	TGTGCCAGCATGAGGGGGGGCAGAGACATTCAGTACTTC
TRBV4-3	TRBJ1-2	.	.	CASSQETGFNYGYTF	TGCGCCAGCAGCCAAGAGACAGGATTTAACTATGGCTACACCTTC
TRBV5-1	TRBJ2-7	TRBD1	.	CASSLDGTGKYEQYF	TGCGCCAGCAGCTTGGACGGGACAGGGAAGTACGAGCAGTACTTC
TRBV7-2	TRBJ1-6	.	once	CASSLAGGGTYNSPLHF	TGTGCCAGCAGCTTAGCGGGTGGGGGGACCTATAATTCACCCCTCCACTTT
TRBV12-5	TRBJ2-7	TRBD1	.	CASGLTRQGAEEQYF	TGTGCTAGTGGTTTGACCCGACAGGGGGCGGAAGAGCAGTACTTC
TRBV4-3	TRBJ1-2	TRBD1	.	CASSRTRDRGLSYGYTF	TGCGCCAGCAGCCGGACACGGGACAGGGGGCTTAGCTATGGCTACACCTTC
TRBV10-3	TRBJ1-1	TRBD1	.	CAISTGEPEAFF	TGTGCCATCAGCACAGGGGAACCTGAAGCTTTCTTT
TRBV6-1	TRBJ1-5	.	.	CASSEAEAGVKQPQHF	TGTGCCAGCAGTGAAGCCGAGGCAGGGGTGAAACAGCCCCAGCATTTT
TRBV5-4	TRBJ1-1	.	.	CASRVQDRLGTEAFF	TGTGCCAGCAGAGTACAGGACCGTCTCGGGACTGAAGCTTTCTTT
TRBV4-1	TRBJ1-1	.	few	CASREGAEAFF	TGCGCCAGCAGGGAGGGTGCTGAAGCTTTCTTT
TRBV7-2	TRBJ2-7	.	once	CASSLGGPGAQYF	TGTGCCAGCAGCTTAGGGGGTCCTGGGGCGCAGTACTTC
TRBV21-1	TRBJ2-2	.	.	CASSKARSGANTGELFF	TGTGCCAGCAGCAAAGCGCGAAGCGGAGCGAACACCGGGGAGCTGTTTTTT
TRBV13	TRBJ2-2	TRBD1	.	CASSLTTGGAWGMTGELFF	TGTGCCAGCAGCCTAACGACAGGGGGTGCCTGGGGGATGACCGGGGAGCTGTTTTTT
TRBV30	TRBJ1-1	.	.	CAWSYSNTEAFF	TGTGCCTGGAGTTACAGCAACACTGAAGCTTTCTTT
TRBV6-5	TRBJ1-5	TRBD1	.	CASSRSGGQPQHF	TGTGCCAGCAGCCGTTCAGGGGGTCAGCCCCAGCATTTT
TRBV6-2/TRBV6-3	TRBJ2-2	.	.	CASSYGGRELFF	TGTGCCAGCAGTTACGGCGGCCGGGAGCTGTTTTTT
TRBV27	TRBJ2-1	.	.	CASSLGPSSYNEQFF	TGTGCCAGCAGTTTAGGGCCGAGCTCCTACAATGAGCAGTTCTTC
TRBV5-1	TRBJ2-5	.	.	CASSLGVIGETQYF	TGCGCCAGCAGCTTGGGAGTAATCGGAGAGACCCAGTACTTC
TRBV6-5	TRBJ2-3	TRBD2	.	CASKRGSTDTQYF	TGTGCCAGTAAGCGGGGGTCCACAGATACGCAGTATTTT